This entry lists 15 T cell receptor beta chains sequenced from one sample in a study of Graves' ophthalmopathy and Graves' hyperthyroidism. RNA served as the template for amplifying TCR beta CDR3 regions. An opening RT-PCR round employed HTBI primers and preceded a second-round multiplex PCR. TCRdb passed the multiplex PCR reads through MiXCR, listing each CDR3 protein once. Altogether hundreds of thousands of distinct CDR3 sequences are present, 40% being singletons, with the ten largest covering about 40%. The source material was peripheral blood. These receptors were taken from an adult man with Graves' ophthalmopathy.

A few counts support this clonotype. This sequence joins TRBV12-3 or TRBV12-4 and TRBJ1-3; D not certain. Trimming stripped 5 bases from V and 6 bases from J, with 14 bases between. CDR3 length equals 14 residues. CDR3 region: CASSPFGQANTIYF. The CDR3 bases are TGTGCCAGCAGTCCGTTCGGTCAGGCAAACACCATATATTTT.

This clonotype showed up many times. The chain is built from TRBV5-5 and TRBJ1-1; D gene ambiguous. The CDR3 length is 13 residues. Germline V CDR1 and CDR2: SGHKS, YYEKEE (reference sequence). Trimming pared 3 bases from V and 7 bases from J, leaving 13 bases between. DNA for the CDR3: TGTGCCAGCAGCTGGACTGGCGACGGTGAAGCTTTCTTT. It encodes CASSWTGDGEAFF. The full variable domain, completed using reference TRBV5-5 and TRBJ1-1, is DAGVTQSPTHLIKTRGQQVTLRCSPISGHKSVSWYQQVLGQGPQFIFQYYEKEERGRGNFPDRFSARQFPNYSSELNVNALLLGDSALYLCASSWTGDGEAFFGQGTRLTVV.

Turning to this clonotype: Relative to the germline gene, one junction end is altered; a read error may explain this. The V and J genes are TRBV10-2 and TRBJ2-5; a possible D gene is TRBD2 (5 bases). Looked up from germline, CDR1 is WSHSY and CDR2 is SAAADI. The CDR3 covers 14 residues. The CDR3 DNA reads as TGTGCCAGCAGTTTACGGGGTAGCTCAGAGACCCAGTACTTC. Its translation: CASSLRGSSETQYF.

A note on this clonotype: Its ends do not fully match the called genes, so a read error is possible. This chain uses TRBV2 with TRBJ2-5; unclear D gene. Germline V CDR1 and CDR2: SNHLY, FYNNEI. The CDR3 sequence is 14 residues long. CDR3 coding DNA: TGTACCAGCAGAGAACTGGACCCTGCAGAGACCCAGTACTTT. Protein product: CTSRELDPAETQYF.

This clonotype was recorded many times. At one end the junction does not follow the germline gene, possibly because of a read error. The chain joins TRBV25-1 to TRBJ1-4; D is undetermined. The CDR3 totals 13 residues. CDR1 is MGHDK, CDR2 SYGVNS, per germline. Here the CDR3 reads CASSPPGTEQLFF. The CDR3 nucleotides are TGTGCCAGCAGTCCCCCGGGAACTGAACAACTGTTTTTT.

This clonotype showed up many times. V and J are TRBV7-2 and TRBJ1-2; D possibly corresponds to TRBD1 (5 bases). The CDR3 is 13 residues long. Trimming left V 3 bases short and J 8 bases short, with 13 bases between. Germline V gives CDR1 SGHTA, CDR2 FQGNSA. CDR3 sequence (DNA): TGTGCCAGCAGCTTCAGCGGGGGGAAAGGCTACACCTTC. Its translation is CASSFSGGKGYTF.

This clonotype was picked up a small number of times. The rearrangement uses TRBV29-1 and TRBJ1-1, with D tentatively TRBD1 (6 bases). The CDR3 runs 13 residues. Trimming left V 5 bases short and J 4 bases short, with 14 bases between. Germline V lookup: CDR1 SQVTM, CDR2 ANQGSEA. The CDR3 protein is CSVKTGSVTEAFF. CDR3 in DNA: TGCAGCGTTAAGACAGGATCGGTCACTGAAGCTTTCTTT.

In DNA, the CDR3 is TGTGCCACCAGTGACAGGGCTGGACTGGCCTACGAGCAGTACTTC. It translates to CATSDRAGLAYEQYF. The chain couples TRBV24-1 to TRBJ2-7; TRBD1 or TRBD2 may be the D gene (5 bases each). Between the trimmed V and J ends, which lost 4 bases and 2 bases, there was a span of 14 bases. The length of the CDR3 is 15 residues. The germline V gene has CDR1 KGHDR and CDR2 SFDVKD.

The chain employs TRBV11-2 and TRBJ1-4; D gene ambiguous. The germline V gene has CDR1 SGHAT and CDR2 FQNNGV. Trimming cost V 5 bases and J 7 bases, with 14 bases left between them. The CDR3 loop spans 14 amino acids. The CDR3 reads CASSVSGGSEKLFF. CDR3 DNA: TGTGCCAGCAGCGTCTCCGGTGGGTCTGAAAAACTGTTTTTT.

This clonotype showed up many times. The rearrangement links TRBV7-9 to TRBJ2-7; 8 bases fit TRBD1. V dropped 5 bases and J dropped 2; count of bases not matched to a gene: 8. CDR3 length: 15 residues. Germline CDR1 SEHNR, CDR2 FQNEAQ (reference sequence). CDR3 coding DNA: TGTGCCAGCAGCCCACGGGACAGGCCACCCTACGAGCAGTACTTC. Its translation: CASSPRDRPPYEQYF.

This clonotype has a count of ten or more. The chain combines TRBV12-3 or TRBV12-4 with TRBJ1-5, with TRBD1 matching 10 bases. With V trimmed by 7 bases and J by 4 bases, 10 bases remained unmatched. The CDR3 length is 16 residues. The CDR3 here is CASTFGDRGLNQPQHF. The CDR3 DNA reads as TGTGCCAGCACCTTTGGAGACAGGGGGCTAAATCAGCCCCAGCATTTT.

The chain couples TRBV25-1 to TRBJ2-7; 9 bases agree with TRBD1. This CDR3 comprises 15 residues. The germline CDR1 and CDR2 sequences are MGHDK and SYGVNS. Trimming took 3 bases from V and 3 from J; bases not matched to a gene: 6. Here the CDR3 reads CASSERDREIYEQYF. The CDR3 coding sequence is TGTGCCAGCAGTGAGAGGGACAGGGAAATCTACGAGCAGTACTTC.

As regards this clonotype: Mismatch with germline at one junction end may stem from a read error. The rearrangement uses TRBV5-6 and TRBJ1-5; D call uncertain. The CDR3 is made up of 14 amino acids. The germline CDR1 and CDR2 sequences are SGHDT and YYEEEE. The CDR3 is CASSFRRSGQPRHF. The CDR3 DNA sequence: TGTGCCAGCAGCTTTAGGCGGTCGGGTCAGCCCCGGCATTTT.

This clonotype has only a few counts. The chain recombines TRBV7-9 with TRBJ1-4; 7 nucleotides match TRBD1. The CDR3 consists of 17 residues. Germline V gene data show CDR1 as SEHNR and CDR2 as FQNEAQ (reference sequence). The J segment lost 3 bases and the V segment lost 0 bases, leaving 7 bases of the junction unmatched. The CDR3: CASSLATGKLSNEKLFF. CDR3 coding DNA: TGTGCCAGCAGCTTAGCGACAGGGAAGCTCTCTAATGAAAAACTGTTTTTT. The full variable domain, completed using reference TRBV7-9 and TRBJ1-4, is DTGVSQNPRHKITKRGQNVTFRCDPISEHNRLYWYRQTLGQGPEFLTYFQNEAQLEKSRLLSDRFSAERPKGSFSTLEIQRTEQGDSAMYLCASSLATGKLSNEKLFFGSGTQLSVL.

This clonotype occurred a few times. This rearrangement joins TRBV9 to TRBJ1-2, with D unresolved. The CDR3 has 14 residues. Germline V CDR1 and CDR2: SGDLS, YYNGEE. Trimming took 4 bases from V and 7 from J, leaving 17 bases between them. Written as DNA, the CDR3 is TGTGCCAGCAGCCAACTCCAACGAAACCGTGGCTACACCTTC. It codes for CASSQLQRNRGYTF.